Listed below are T cell receptor beta chains from one sample, sequenced in a study of vaccination and CD4 T cells after COVID-19. The antigens for these receptors are not known. TCRdb reprocessed the PCR reads with MiXCR, giving one entry per CDR3 protein. The sample lists fewer than 10,000 distinct CDR3 sequences; under 60% were seen once. Sequenced: CD4+ T cells from blood, cultured in vitro. Every receptor here comes from a human donor who had recovered from COVID-19. The CDR3 runs from the conserved cysteine through the conserved F or W. D genes are given only for firm matches. A clone size is listed for some rows: how often the clone was seen (once, few, many), or a class if it is expanded.

j_gene: TRBJ2-7
v_gene: TRBV6-1
abundance: .
d_gene: .
CDR3nt: TGTGCCAGCAGGGGGGTGGGGGCGCGGGCGGCCTACGAGCAGTACTTC
CDR3aa: CASRGVGARAAYEQYF

j_gene: TRBJ2-2
v_gene: TRBV2
abundance: .
d_gene: TRBD1
CDR3nt: TGTGCCAGCAGTAGCAGGGGGTTATTAAACACCGGGGAGCTGTTTTTT
CDR3aa: CASSSRGLLNTGELFF

j_gene: TRBJ2-7
v_gene: TRBV7-2
abundance: .
d_gene: .
CDR3nt: TGTGCCAGCAGCTTAGACCCGGGGGCGGTGTACGAGCAGTACTTC
CDR3aa: CASSLDPGAVYEQYF

j_gene: TRBJ2-5
v_gene: TRBV4-1
abundance: .
d_gene: TRBD2
CDR3nt: TGCGCCAGCAGCCAAGATTCAAGCGGGGCAGAGACCCAGTACTTC
CDR3aa: CASSQDSSGAETQYF

j_gene: TRBJ2-7
v_gene: TRBV7-2
abundance: .
d_gene: TRBD2
CDR3nt: TGTGCCAGCAGCCGTCAACTTTCTAGCGGGGATCCCTACGAGCAGTACTTC
CDR3aa: CASSRQLSSGDPYEQYF

j_gene: TRBJ2-1
v_gene: TRBV7-2
abundance: .
d_gene: .
CDR3nt: TGTGCCAGCAGCAAACAGGGAAATGAGCAGTTCTTC
CDR3aa: CASSKQGNEQFF

j_gene: TRBJ2-5
v_gene: TRBV24-1
abundance: .
d_gene: TRBD1
CDR3nt: TGTGCCACCTCTACCCGGGACAGGGGGCTTTCTTTAGAGACCCAGTACTTC
CDR3aa: CATSTRDRGLSLETQYF

j_gene: TRBJ2-1
v_gene: TRBV20-1
abundance: .
d_gene: .
CDR3nt: TGCAGTGCTAGCCTTACGGGGACCAATGAGCAGTTCTTC
CDR3aa: CSASLTGTNEQFF

j_gene: TRBJ1-3
v_gene: TRBV7-8
abundance: few
d_gene: TRBD1
CDR3nt: TGTGCCAGCAGCAAACAGGGGTCTGGAAACACCATATATTTT
CDR3aa: CASSKQGSGNTIYF

j_gene: TRBJ2-7
v_gene: TRBV30
abundance: .
d_gene: TRBD1
CDR3nt: TGTGCCTGGAGTGGTGCGGGACAGGGCCAGTACTTC
CDR3aa: CAWSGAGQGQYF